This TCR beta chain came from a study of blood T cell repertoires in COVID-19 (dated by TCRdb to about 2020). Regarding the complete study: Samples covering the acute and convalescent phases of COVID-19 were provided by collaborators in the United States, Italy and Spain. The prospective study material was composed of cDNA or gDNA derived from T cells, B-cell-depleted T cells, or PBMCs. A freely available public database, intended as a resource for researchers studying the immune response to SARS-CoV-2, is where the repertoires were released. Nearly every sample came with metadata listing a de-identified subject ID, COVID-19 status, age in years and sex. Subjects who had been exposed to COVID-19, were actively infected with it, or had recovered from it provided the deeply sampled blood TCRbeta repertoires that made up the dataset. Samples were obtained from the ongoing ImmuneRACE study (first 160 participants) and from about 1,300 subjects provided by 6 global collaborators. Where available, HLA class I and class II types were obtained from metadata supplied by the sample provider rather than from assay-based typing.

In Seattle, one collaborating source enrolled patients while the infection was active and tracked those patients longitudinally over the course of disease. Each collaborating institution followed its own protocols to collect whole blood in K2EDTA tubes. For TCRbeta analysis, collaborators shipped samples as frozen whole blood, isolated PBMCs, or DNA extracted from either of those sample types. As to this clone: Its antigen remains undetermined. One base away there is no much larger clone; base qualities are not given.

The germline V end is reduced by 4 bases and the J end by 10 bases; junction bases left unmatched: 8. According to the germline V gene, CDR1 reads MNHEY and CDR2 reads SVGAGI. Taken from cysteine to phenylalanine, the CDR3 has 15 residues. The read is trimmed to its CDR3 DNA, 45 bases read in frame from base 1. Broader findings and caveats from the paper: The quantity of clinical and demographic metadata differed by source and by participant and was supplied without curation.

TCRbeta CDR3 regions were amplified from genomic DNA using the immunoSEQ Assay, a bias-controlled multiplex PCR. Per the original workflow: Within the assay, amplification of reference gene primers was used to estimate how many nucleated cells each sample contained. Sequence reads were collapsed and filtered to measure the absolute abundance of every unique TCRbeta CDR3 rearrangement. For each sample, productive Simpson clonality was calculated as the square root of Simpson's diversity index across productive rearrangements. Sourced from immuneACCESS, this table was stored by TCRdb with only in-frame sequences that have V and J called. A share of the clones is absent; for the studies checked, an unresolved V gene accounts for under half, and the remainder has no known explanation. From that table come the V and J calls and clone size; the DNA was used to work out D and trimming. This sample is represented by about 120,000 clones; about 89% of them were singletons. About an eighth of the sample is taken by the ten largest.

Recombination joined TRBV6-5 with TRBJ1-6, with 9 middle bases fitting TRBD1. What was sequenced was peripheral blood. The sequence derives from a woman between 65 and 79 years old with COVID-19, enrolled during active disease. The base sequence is TGTGCCAGCAGTTTGGGGACAGGGTCGGGGTCACCCCTCCACTTT. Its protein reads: CASSLGTGSGSPLHF.